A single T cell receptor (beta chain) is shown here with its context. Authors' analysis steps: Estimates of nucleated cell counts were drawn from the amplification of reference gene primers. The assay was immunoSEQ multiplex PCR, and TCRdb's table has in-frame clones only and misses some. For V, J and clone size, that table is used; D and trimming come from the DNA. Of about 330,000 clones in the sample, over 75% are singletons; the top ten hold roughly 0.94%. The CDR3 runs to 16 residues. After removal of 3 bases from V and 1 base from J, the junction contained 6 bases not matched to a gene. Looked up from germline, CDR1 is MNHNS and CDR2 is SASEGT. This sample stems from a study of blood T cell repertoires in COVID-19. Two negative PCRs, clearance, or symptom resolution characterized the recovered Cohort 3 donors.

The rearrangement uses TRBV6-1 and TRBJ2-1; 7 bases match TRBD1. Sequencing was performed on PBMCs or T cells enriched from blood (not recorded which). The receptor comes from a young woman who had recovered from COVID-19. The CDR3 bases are TGTGCCAGCAGTGACAGACAGGGCGGGTCCTACAATGAGCAGTTCTTC. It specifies CASSDRQGGSYNEQFF.